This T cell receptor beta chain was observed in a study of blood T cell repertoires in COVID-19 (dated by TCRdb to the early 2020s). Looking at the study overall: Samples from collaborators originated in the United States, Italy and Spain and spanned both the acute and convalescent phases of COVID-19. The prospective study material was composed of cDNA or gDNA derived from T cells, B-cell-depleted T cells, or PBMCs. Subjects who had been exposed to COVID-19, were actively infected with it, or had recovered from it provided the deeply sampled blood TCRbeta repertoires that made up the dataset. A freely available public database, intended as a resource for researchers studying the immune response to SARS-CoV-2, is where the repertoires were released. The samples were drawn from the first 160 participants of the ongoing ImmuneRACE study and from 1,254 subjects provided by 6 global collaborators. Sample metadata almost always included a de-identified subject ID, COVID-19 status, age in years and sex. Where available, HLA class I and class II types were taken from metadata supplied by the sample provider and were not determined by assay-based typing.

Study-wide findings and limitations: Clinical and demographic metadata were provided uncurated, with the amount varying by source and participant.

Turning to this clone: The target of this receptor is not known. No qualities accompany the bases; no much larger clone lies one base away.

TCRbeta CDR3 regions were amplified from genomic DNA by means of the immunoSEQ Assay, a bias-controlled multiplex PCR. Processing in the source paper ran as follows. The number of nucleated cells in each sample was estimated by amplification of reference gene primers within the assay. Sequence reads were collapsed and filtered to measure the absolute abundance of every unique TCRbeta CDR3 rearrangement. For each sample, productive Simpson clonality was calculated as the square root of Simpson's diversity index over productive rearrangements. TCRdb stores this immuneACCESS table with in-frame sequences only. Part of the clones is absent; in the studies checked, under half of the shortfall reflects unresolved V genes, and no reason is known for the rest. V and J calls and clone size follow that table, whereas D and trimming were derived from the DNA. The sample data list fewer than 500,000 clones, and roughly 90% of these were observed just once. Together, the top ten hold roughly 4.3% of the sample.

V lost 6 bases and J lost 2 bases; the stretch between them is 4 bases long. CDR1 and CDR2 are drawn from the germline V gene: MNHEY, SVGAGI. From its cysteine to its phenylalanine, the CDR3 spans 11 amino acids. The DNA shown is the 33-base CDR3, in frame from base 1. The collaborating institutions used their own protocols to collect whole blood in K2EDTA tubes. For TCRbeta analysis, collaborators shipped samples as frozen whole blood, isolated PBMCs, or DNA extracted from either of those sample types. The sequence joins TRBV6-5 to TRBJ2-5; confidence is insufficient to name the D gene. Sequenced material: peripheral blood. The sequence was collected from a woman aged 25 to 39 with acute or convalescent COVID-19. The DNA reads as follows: TGTGCCAGCAGCCCACAAGAGACCCAGTACTTC. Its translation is CASSPQETQYF.